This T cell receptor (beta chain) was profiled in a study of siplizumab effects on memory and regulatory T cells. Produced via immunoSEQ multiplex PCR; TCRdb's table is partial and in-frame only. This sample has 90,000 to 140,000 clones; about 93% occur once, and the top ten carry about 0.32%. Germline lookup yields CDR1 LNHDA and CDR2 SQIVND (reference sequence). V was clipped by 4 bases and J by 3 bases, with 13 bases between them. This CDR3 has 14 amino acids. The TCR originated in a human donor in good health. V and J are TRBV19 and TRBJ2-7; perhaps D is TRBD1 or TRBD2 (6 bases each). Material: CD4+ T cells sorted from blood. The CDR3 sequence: CASSTRDNLYEQYF. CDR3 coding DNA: TGTGCCAGTAGTACGCGGGACAATCTCTACGAGCAGTACTTC. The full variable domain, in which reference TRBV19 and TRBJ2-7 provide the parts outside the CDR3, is DGGITQSPKYLFRKEGQNVTLSCEQNLNHDAMYWYRQDPGQGLRLIYYSQIVNDFQKGDIAEGYSVSREKKESFPLTVTSAQKNPTAFYLCASSTRDNLYEQYFGPGTRLTVT.